This TCR beta chain was observed in a study of cytotoxic CD8 clonotypes in ibrutinib-treated CLL. For the study at large: Response sampling occurred after a median approximately 12 months of treatment (range 6 to 36). Productive templates averaged approximately 260,000 per sample, and productive rearrangements roughly 90,000.

Losses at the gene ends were 4 bases for V and 5 bases for J; bases not matched to a gene: 6. Germline V gene lookup returns CDR1 SQVTM and CDR2 ANQGSEA. The CDR3 is 13 residues long. Only in-frame clones appear in the TCRdb table, and some are missing; sequencing was by immunoSEQ multiplex PCR. The sample lists hundreds of thousands of clones, under 75% occurring once. The V call is TRBV29-1, the J call TRBJ2-3, with TRBD1 matching 7 bases. The sequencing used PBMCs, collected after 24 months of ibrutinib treatment. This clonotype was sampled from a human donor with chronic lymphocytic leukemia. The CDR3 sequence is CSVARGLEDTQYF. DNA for the CDR3: TGCAGCGTTGCAAGGGGGCTAGAAGATACGCAGTATTTT.